This T cell receptor beta chain stems from a study of blood T cell repertoires in COVID-19. TCRdb's copy holds only in-frame clones and misses some; the assay was immunoSEQ multiplex PCR. The sample holds fewer than 350,000 clones; 86% are singletons and the top ten take approximately 12%. Germline V gene lookup returns CDR1 DFQATT and CDR2 SNEGSKA (reference sequence). V was clipped by 4 bases and J by 8 bases, with 11 bases between them. CDR3 size: 11 residues. The receptor was isolated from a woman aged 25 to 39 with COVID-19, enrolled during active disease. The sequencing sample was made of peripheral blood. The V and J genes are TRBV20-1 and TRBJ1-2, with D perhaps TRBD1 (5 bases). This CDR3 is CSATRVSGYTF. For the CDR3, the DNA is TGCAGTGCTACCAGGGTTAGCGGCTACACCTTC.